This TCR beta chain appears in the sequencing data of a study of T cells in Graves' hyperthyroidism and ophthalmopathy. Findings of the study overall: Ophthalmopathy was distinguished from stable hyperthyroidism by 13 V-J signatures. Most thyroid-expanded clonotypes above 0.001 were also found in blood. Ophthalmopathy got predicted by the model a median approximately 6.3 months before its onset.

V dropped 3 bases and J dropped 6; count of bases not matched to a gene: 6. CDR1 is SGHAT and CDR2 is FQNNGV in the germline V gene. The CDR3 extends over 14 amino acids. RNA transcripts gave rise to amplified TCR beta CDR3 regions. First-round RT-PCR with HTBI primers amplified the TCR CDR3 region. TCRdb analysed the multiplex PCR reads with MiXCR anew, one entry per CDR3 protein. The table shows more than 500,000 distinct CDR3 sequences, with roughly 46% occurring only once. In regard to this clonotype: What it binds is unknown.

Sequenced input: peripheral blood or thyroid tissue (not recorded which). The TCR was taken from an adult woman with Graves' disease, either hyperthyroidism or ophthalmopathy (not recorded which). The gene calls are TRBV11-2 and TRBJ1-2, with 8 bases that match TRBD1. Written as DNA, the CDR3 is TGTGCCAGCAGCTTGGACAGGGAACTCAATGGCTACACCTTC. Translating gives CASSLDRELNGYTF.